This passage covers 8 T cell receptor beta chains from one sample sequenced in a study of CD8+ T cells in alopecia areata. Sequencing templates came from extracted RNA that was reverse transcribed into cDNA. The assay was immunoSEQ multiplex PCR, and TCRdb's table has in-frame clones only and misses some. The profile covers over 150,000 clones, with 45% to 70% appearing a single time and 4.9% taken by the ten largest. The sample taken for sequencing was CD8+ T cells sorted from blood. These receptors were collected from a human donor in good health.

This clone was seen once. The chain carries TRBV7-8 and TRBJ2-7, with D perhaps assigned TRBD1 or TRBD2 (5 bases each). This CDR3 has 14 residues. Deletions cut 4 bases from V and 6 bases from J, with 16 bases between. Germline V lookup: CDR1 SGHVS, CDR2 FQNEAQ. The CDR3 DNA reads TGTGCCAGCAGCTACGGGGACCGGGTACGCGAGCAGTACTTC. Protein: CASSYGDRVREQYF.

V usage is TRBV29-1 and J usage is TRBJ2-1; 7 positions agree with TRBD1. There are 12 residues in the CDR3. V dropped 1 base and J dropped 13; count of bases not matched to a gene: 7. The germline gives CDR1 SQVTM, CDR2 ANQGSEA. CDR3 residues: CSVEVDRAKQFF. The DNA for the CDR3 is TGCAGCGTTGAAGTCGACAGGGCAAAACAGTTCTTC.

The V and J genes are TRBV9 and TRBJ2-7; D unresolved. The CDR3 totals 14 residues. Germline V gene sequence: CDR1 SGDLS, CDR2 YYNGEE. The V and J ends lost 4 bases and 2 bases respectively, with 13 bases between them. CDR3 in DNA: TGTGCCAGCAGCCCTGGTCAGGTCACCTACGAGCAGTACTTC. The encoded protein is CASSPGQVTYEQYF. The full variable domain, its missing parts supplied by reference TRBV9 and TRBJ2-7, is DSGVTQTPKHLITATGQRVTLRCSPRSGDLSVYWYQQSLDQGLQFLIQYYNGEERAKGNILERFSAQQFPDLHSELNLSSLELGDSALYFCASSPGQVTYEQYFGPGTRLTVT.

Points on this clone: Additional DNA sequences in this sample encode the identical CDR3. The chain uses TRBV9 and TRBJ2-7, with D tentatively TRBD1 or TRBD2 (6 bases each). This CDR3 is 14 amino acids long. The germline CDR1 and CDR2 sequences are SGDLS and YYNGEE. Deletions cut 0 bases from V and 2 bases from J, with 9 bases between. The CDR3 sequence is CASSVGGATYEQYF. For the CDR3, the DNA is TGTGCCAGCAGCGTAGGGGGGGCCACCTACGAGCAGTACTTC.

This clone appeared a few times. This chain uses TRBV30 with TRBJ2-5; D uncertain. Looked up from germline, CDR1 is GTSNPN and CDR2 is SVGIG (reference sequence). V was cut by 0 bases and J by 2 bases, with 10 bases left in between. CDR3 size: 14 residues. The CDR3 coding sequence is TGTGCCTGGAGTGTGCGACCAGCACAAGAGACCCAGTACTTC. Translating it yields CAWSVRPAQETQYF.

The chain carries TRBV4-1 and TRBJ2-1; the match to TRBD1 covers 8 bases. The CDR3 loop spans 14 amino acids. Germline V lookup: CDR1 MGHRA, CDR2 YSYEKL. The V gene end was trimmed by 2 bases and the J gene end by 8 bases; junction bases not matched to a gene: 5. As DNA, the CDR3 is TGCGCCAGCAGCCAAAGGACAGGGAGTGATGAGCAGTTCTTC. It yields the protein CASSQRTGSDEQFF.

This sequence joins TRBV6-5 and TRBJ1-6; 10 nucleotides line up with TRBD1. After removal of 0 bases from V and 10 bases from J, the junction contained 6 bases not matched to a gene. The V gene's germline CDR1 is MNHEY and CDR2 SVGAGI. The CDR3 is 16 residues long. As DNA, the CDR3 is TGTGCCAGCAGTTACTCGTGGGACAGGGGCCGCTCACCCCTCCACTTT. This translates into CASSYSWDRGRSPLHF.

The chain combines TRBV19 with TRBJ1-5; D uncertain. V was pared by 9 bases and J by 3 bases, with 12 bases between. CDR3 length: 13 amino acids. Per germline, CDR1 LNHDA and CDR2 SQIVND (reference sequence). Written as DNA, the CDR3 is TGTGCCAGCAAGGACGGCCTCAATCAGCCCCAGCATTTT. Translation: CASKDGLNQPQHF.